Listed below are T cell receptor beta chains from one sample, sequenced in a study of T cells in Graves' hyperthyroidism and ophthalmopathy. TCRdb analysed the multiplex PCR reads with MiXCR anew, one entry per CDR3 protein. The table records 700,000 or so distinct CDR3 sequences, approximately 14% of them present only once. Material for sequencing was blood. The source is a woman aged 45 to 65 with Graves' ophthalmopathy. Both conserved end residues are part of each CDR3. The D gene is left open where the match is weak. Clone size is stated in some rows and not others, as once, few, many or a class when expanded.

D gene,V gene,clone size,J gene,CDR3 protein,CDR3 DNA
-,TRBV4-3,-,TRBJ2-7,CASSQAAGPAYEQYF,TGCGCCAGCAGCCAAGCGGCGGGGCCTGCCTACGAGCAGTACTTC
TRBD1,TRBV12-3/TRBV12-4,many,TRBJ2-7,CASSLLTGDYEQYF,TGTGCCAGCAGTCTGCTGACAGGGGACTACGAGCAGTACTTC
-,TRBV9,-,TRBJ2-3,CASSGGVAGGKDTQYF,TGTGCCAGCAGCGGAGGAGTGGCGGGTGGGAAAGATACGCAGTATTTT
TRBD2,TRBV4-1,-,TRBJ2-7,CASSQGLPGGSTGYEQYF,TGCGCCAGCAGCCAAGGCCTCCCCGGCGGGAGCACCGGGTACGAGCAGTACTTC
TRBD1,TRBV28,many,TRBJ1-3,CASSSLDRAPRNTIYF,TGTGCCAGCAGTTCCTTGGACAGGGCGCCCCGAAACACCATATATTTT
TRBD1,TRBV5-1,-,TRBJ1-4,CASSLDRGDEKLFF,TGCGCCAGCAGCTTGGACAGGGGAGATGAAAAACTGTTTTTT
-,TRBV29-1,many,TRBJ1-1,CSVVFRGNTEAFF,TGCAGCGTCGTTTTCAGGGGGAACACTGAAGCTTTCTTT
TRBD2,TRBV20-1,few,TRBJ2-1,CSARVSSGRWYNEQFF,TGCAGTGCTAGAGTGAGCAGCGGGAGGTGGTACAATGAGCAGTTCTTC
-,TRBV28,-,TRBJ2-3,CASSYAGAYPTDTQYF,TGTGCCAGCAGTTATGCCGGGGCCTACCCCACAGATACGCAGTATTTT
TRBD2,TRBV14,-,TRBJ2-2,CASSLWGAGPNTGELFF,TGTGCCAGCAGCCTATGGGGAGCGGGGCCCAACACCGGGGAGCTGTTTTTT
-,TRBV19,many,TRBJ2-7,CATQDRSYEQYF,TGTGCCACACAAGACAGGTCCTACGAGCAGTACTTC
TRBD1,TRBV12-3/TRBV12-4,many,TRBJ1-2,CASSLSDRGYGYTF,TGTGCCAGCAGTCTATCGGACAGGGGCTATGGCTACACCTTC
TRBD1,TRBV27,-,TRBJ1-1,CATMGTGWTEAFF,TGTGCCACCATGGGGACAGGATGGACTGAAGCTTTCTTT
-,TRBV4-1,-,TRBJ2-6,CASSKTGNSGANVLTF,TGCGCCAGCAGCAAAACAGGGAACTCTGGGGCCAACGTCCTGACTTTC
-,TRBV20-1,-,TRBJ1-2,CSAYERGLFGYTF,TGCAGTGCTTACGAAAGGGGATTATTTGGCTACACCTTC
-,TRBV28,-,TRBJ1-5,CASSEGWDQPQHF,TGTGCCAGCAGTGAGGGGTGGGATCAGCCCCAGCATTTT
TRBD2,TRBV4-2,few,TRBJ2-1,CASSPKTSGTLSSYNEQFF,TGTGCCAGCAGCCCTAAGACTAGCGGGACCCTTAGCTCCTACAATGAGCAGTTCTTC
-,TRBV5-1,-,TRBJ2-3,CASSHRDVGFTTDTQYF,TGCGCCAGCAGCCACCGAGATGTGGGCTTCACAACAGATACGCAGTATTTT
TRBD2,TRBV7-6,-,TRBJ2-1,CASSSGGTEQFF,TGTGCCAGCAGCTCGGGGGGGACTGAGCAGTTCTTC
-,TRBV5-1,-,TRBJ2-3,CASMSEQGDTQYF,TGCGCCAGCATGTCAGAACAGGGTGATACGCAGTATTTT
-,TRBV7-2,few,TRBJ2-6,CASSLRRSSVRVHGANVLTF,TGTGCCAGCAGCTTAAGAAGATCGTCCGTTCGGGTTCATGGGGCCAACGTCCTGACTTTC
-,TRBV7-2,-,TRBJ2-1,CASSWAGDSPSSNEQFF,TGTGCCAGCAGCTGGGCGGGGGACAGCCCTAGTAGCAATGAGCAGTTCTTC
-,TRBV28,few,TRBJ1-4,CASTSGGGAGEKLFF,TGTGCCAGCACCTCCGGGGGGGGCGCAGGGGAAAAACTGTTTTTT
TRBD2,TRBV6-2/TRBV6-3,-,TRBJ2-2,CASSYTGLALTGELFF,TGTGCCAGCAGTTACACGGGACTAGCCCTCACCGGGGAGCTGTTTTTT
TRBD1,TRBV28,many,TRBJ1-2,CASSLTPGQGLRGGYTF,TGTGCCAGCAGTTTAACCCCGGGACAGGGGCTCCGGGGAGGCTACACCTTC
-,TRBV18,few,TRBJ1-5,CAGSPTGSGQPQHF,TGTGCCGGCTCACCCACGGGGTCGGGACAGCCCCAGCATTTT
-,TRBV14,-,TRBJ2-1,CASSQERLGGPYNEQFF,TGTGCCAGCAGCCAAGAGCGACTGGGAGGTCCCTACAATGAGCAGTTCTTC
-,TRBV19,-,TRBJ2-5,CASSTGREETQYF,TGTGCCAGTAGTACGGGCAGGGAGGAGACCCAGTACTTC
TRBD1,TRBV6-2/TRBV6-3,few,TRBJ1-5,CASSYRGRPQHF,TGTGCCAGCAGTTACAGGGGGCGGCCCCAGCATTTT
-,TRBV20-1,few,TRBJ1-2,CSCRDSELIRDGYTF,TGCAGTTGCCGGGACTCCGAGCTGATAAGAGATGGCTACACCTTC
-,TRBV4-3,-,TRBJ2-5,CASSQVGEGETQYF,TGCGCCAGCAGCCAAGTTGGGGAAGGGGAGACCCAGTACTTC
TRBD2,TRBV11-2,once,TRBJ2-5,CASSFLSSGTSGNGETQYF,TGTGCCAGCAGCTTTTTGTCTTCCGGGACTAGCGGGAATGGCGAGACCCAGTACTTC
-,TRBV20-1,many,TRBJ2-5,CSASTRSRETQYF,TGCAGTGCTTCAACCCGAAGTCGGGAGACCCAGTACTTC
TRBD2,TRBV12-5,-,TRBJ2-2,CASGLVSSGNFAGELFF,TGTGCTAGTGGTTTGGTTTCTAGCGGGAATTTCGCCGGGGAGCTGTTTTTT
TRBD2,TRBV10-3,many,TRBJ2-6,CAISETSGLAGVAGANVLTF,TGTGCCATCAGTGAGACATCAGGACTAGCGGGAGTGGCGGGGGCCAACGTCCTGACTTTC
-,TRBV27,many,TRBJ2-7,CASSLSGVVAYEQYF,TGTGCCAGCAGTCTCTCAGGGGTCGTGGCCTACGAGCAGTACTTC
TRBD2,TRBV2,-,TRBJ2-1,CASNAGLAGANEQFF,TGTGCCAGCAATGCCGGACTAGCGGGAGCCAATGAGCAGTTCTTC